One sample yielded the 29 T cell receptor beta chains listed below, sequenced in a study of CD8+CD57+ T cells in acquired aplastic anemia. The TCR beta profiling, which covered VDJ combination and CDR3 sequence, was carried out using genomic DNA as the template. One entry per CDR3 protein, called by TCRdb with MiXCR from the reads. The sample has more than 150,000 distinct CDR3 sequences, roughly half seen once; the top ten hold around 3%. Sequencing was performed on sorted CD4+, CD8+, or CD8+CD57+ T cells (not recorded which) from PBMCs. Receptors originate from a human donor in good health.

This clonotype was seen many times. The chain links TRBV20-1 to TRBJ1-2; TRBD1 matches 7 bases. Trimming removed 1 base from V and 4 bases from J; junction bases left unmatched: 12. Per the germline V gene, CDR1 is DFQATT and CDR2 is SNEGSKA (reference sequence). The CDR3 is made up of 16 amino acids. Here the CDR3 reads CSARGTKGGFSYGYTF. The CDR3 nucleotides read TGCAGTGCTAGAGGGACAAAAGGGGGCTTTAGCTATGGCTACACCTTC.

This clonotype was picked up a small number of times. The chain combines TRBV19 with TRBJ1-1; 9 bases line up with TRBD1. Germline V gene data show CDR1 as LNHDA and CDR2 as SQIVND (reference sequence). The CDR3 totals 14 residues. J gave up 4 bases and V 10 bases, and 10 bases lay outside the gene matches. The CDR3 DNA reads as TGTGCCACGATCAAACAGGGGGCGAGCACTGAAGCTTTCTTT. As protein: CATIKQGASTEAFF.

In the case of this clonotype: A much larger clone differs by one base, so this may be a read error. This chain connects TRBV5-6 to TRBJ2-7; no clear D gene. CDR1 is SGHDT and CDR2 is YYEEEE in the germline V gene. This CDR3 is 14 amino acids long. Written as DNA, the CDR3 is TGTGCCAGCAGCTTTGCGACTGTGTCCTACAAGCAGTACTTC. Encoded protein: CASSFATVSYKQYF.

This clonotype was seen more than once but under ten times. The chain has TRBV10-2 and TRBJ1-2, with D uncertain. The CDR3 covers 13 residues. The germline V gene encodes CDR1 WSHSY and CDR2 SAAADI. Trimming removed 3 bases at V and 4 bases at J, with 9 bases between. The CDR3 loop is CASSDRLAYGYTF. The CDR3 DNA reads TGCGCCAGCAGTGACAGGTTGGCCTATGGCTACACCTTC.

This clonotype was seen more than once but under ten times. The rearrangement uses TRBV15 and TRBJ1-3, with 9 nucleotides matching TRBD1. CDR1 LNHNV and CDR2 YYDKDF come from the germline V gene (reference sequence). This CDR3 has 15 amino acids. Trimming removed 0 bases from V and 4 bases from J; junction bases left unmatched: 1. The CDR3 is CATSRDTGGGNTIYF. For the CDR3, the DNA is TGTGCCACCAGCAGAGATACAGGGGGCGGAAACACCATATATTTT.

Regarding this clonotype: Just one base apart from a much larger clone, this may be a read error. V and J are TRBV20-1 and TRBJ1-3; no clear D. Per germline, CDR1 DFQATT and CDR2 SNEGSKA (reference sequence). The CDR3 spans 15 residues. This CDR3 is CSARDRIYSGNTVYF. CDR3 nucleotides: TGCAGTGCTAGAGACCGAATATACTCTGGAAACACCGTATATTTT.

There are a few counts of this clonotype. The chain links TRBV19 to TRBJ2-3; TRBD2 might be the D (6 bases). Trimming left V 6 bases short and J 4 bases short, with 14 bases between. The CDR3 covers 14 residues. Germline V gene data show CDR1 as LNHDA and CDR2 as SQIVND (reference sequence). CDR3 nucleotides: TGTGCCAGTAGGCTGACCGGGGGTCCAGATACGCAGTATTTT. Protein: CASRLTGGPDTQYF.

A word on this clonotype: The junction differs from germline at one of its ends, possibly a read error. CDR3: CAGRPTSGSSGELFF. CDR3 bases: TGCGCCGGCAGGCCGACTAGCGGGAGTTCCGGGGAGCTGTTTTTT. The chain is built from TRBV5-1 and TRBJ2-2; 12 positions match TRBD2. Germline-derived CDR1 and CDR2 are SGHRS and YFSETQ. CDR3 length equals 15 residues.

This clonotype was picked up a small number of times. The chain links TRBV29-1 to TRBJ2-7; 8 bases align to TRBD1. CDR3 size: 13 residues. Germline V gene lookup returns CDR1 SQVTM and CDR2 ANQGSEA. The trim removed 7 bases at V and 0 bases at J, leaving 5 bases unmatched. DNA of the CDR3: TGCAGCGCACAGACAGGGGCCTCCTACGAGCAGTACTTC. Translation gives CSAQTGASYEQYF.

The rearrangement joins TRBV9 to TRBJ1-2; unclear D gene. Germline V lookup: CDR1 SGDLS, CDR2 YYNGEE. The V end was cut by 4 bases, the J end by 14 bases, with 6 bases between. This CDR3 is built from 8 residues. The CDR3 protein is CASSPSTF. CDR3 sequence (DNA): TGTGCCAGCAGCCCTTCAACCTTC.

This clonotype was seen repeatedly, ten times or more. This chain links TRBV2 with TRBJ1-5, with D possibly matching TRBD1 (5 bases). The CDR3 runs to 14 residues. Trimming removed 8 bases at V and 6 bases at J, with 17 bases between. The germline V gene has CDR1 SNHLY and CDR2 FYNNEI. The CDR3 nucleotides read TGTGCCAGCTCAGGGCAGGGCGTCCGTCAGCCCCAGCATTTT. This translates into CASSGQGVRQPQHF.

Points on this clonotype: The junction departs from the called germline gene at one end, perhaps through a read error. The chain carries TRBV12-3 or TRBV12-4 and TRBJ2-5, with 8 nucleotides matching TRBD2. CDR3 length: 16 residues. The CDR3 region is CASSLDLAGRRETQYF. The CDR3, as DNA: TGTGCCAGCAGCTTAGATCTAGCGGGTAGGAGGGAGACCCAGTACTTC.

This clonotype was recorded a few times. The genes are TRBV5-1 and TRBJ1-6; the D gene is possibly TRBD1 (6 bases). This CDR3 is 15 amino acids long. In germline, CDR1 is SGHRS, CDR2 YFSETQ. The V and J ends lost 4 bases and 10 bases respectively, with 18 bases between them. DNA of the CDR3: TGCGCCAGCAGCCAACTACAGGGTTTGGGGTCACCCCTCCACTTT. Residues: CASSQLQGLGSPLHF. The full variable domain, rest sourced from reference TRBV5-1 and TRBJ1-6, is KAGVTQTPRYLIKTRGQQVTLSCSPISGHRSVSWYQQTPGQGLQFLFEYFSETQRNKGNFPGRFSGRQFSNSRSEMNVSTLELGDSALYLCASSQLQGLGSPLHFGNGTRLTVT.

The DNA for the CDR3 is TGTGCCAGCAGGAGAGACAGCTCCTATAATTCACCCCTCCACTTT. This codes for CASRRDSSYNSPLHF. The J gene is TRBJ1-6, the V gene TRBV2; D might be TRBD1 (5 bases). V gave up 6 bases and J gave up 0 bases, with 9 bases separating them. The length of the CDR3 is 15 residues. The germline V gene has CDR1 SNHLY and CDR2 FYNNEI.

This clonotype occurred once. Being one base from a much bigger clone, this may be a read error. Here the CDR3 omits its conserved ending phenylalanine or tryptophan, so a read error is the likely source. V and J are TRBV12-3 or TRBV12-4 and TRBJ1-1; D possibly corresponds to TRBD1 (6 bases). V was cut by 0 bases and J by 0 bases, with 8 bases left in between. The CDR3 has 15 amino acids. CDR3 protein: CASSLAAGVNTEAFS. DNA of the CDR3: TGTGCCAGCAGTTTAGCCGCAGGGGTGAACACTGAAGCTTTCTCT.

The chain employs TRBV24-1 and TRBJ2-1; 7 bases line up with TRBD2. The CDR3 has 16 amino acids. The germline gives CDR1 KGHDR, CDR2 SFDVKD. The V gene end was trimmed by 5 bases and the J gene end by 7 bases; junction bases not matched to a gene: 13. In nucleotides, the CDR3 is TGTGCCACCAGTGCCCCTGCAGCGTTGGGGGGGAATGAGCAGTTCTTC. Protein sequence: CATSAPAALGGNEQFF.

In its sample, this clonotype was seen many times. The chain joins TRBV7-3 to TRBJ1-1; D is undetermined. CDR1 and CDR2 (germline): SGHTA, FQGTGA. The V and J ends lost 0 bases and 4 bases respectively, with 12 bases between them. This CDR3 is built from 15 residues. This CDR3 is CASSLTSGGITEAFF. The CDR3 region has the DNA TGTGCCAGCAGCTTAACATCCGGCGGGATCACTGAAGCTTTCTTT.

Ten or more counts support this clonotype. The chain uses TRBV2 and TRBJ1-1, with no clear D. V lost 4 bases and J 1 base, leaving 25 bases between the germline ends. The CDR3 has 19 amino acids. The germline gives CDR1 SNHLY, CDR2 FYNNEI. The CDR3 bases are TGTGCCAGCAGTGTTGACGGACGTTTCGGAGGTCGGCAGAACACTGAAGCTTTCTTT. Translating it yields CASSVDGRFGGRQNTEAFF.

This CDR3 reads CASSQERARGSPLHF. As DNA, the CDR3 is TGTGCCAGCAGCCAAGAGAGGGCACGGGGATCACCCCTCCACTTT. This rearrangement joins TRBV14 to TRBJ1-6, with no clear D. The CDR3 length is 15 residues. Germline V gives CDR1 SGHDN, CDR2 FVKESK. Trimming cost V 0 bases and J 10 bases, with 13 bases left between them.

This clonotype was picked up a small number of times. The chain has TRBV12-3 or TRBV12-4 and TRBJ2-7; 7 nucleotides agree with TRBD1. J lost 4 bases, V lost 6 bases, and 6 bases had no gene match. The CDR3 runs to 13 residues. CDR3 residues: CASSSPGGYEQYF. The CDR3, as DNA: TGTGCCAGCAGCTCCCCAGGGGGATACGAGCAGTACTTC.

The CDR3 DNA reads TGTGCCACCAGGGTACAAGGGGGCCGCGACCAAGAGACCCAGTACTTC. This encodes CATRVQGGRDQETQYF. This chain joins TRBV10-3 and TRBJ2-5, with 7 bases identical to TRBD1. From germline, CDR1 is ENHRY and CDR2 SYGVKD. V trimming: 10 bases; J trimming: 0 bases; junction bases outside the gene matches: 14. The CDR3 has 16 residues.

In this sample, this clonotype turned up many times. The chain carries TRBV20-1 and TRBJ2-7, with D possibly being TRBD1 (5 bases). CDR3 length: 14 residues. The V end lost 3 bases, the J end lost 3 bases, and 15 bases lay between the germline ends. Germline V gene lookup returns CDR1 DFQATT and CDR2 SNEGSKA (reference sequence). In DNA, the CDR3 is TGCAGTGCTAGTTCAGGGTACCCATACTACGAGCAGTACTTC. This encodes CSASSGYPYYEQYF.

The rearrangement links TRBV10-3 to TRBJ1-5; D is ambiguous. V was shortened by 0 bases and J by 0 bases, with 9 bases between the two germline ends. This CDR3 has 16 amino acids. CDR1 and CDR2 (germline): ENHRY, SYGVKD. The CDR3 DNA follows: TGTGCCATCAGTGAGTCGAGTTTTGGTAGCAATCAGCCCCAGCATTTT. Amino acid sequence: CAISESSFGSNQPQHF.

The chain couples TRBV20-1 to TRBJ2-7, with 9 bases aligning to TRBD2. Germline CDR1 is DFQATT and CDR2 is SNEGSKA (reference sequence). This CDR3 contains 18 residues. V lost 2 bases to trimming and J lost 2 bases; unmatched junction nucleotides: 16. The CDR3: CSARSPNPTSGRTYEQYF. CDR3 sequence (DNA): TGCAGTGCTAGATCCCCCAACCCGACTAGCGGCAGGACCTACGAGCAGTACTTC.

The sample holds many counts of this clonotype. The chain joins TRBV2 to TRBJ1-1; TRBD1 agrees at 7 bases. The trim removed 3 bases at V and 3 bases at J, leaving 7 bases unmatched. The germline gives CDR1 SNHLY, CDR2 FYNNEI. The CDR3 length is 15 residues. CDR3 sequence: CASSDIGGADTEAFF. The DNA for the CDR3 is TGTGCCAGCAGTGATATAGGGGGCGCGGACACTGAAGCTTTCTTT. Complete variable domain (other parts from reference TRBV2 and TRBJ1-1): EPEVTQTPSHQVTQMGQEVILRCVPISNHLYFYWYRQILGQKVEFLVSFYNNEISEKSEIFDDQFSVERPDGSNFTLKIRSTKLEDSAMYFCASSDIGGADTEAFFGQGTRLTVV.

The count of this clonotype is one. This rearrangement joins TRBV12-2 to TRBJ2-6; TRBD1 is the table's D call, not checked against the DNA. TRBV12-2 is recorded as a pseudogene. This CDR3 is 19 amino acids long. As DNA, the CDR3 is TGTGCAAGTCGCTTAGGGTTAGACAGGGAGTCGACCGGGGCCAACGTCCTGACTTTC. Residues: CASRLGLDRESTGANVLTF.

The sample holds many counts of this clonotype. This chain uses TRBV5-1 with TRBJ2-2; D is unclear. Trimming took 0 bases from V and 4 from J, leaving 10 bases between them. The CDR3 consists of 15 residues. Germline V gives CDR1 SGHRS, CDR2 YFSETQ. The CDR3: CASSLEAGFTGELFF. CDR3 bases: TGCGCCAGCAGCTTGGAAGCCGGATTCACCGGGGAGCTGTTTTTT.

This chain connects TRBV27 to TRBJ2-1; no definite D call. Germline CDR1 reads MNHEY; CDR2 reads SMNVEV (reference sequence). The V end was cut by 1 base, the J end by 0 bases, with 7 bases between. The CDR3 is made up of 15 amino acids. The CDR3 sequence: CASSLYLSSYNEQFF. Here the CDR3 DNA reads TGTGCCAGCAGTTTATACCTTAGCTCCTACAATGAGCAGTTCTTC.

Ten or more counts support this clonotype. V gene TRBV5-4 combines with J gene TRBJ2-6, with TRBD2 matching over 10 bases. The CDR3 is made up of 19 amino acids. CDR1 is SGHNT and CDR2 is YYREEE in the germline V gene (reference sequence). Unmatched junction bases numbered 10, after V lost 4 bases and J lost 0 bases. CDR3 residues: CASSRVRLAGHSGANVLTF. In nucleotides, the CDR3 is TGTGCCAGCAGCCGGGTACGACTAGCGGGCCACTCTGGGGCCAACGTCCTGACTTTC.